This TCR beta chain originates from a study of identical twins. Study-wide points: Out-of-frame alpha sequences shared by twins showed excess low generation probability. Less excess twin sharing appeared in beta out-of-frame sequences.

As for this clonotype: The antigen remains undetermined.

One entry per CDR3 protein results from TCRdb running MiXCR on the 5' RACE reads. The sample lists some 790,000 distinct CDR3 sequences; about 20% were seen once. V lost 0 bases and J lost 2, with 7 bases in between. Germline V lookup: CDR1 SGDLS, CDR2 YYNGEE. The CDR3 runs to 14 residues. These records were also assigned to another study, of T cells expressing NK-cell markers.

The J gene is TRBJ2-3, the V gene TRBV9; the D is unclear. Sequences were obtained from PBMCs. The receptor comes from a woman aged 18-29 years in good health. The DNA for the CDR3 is TGTGCCAGCAGCGTAGGGCCAAACACAGATACGCAGTATTTT. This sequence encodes CASSVGPNTDTQYF.